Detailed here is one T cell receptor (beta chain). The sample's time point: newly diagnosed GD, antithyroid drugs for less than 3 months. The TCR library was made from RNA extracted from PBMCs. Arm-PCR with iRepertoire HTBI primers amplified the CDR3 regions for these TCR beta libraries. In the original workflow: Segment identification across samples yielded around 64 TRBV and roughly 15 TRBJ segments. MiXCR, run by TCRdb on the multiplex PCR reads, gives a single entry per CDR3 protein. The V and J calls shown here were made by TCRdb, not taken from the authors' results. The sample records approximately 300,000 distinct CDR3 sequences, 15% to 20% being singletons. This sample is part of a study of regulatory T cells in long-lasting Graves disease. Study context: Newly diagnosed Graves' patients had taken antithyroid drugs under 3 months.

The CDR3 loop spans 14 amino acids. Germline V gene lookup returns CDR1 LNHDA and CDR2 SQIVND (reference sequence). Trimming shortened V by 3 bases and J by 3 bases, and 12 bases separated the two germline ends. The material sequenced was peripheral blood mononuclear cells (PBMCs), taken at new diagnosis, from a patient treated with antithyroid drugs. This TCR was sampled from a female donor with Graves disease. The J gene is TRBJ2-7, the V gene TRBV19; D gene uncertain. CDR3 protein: CASSMVVNYYEQYF. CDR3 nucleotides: TGTGCCAGTAGTATGGTGGTGAATTACTACGAGCAGTACTTC.